These 31 T cell receptor beta chains were all obtained from the same sample, sequenced in a study of human T cells and chemical hapten exposure. Time point meaning: patch test 2, 6 weeks after DPC sensitization. Treatment defined: therapeutic diphenylcyclopropenone sensitization with weekly scalp DPC. Using its own MiXCR run on the RACE reads, TCRdb lists one record per CDR3 protein. The sample includes 85,000 to 100,000 distinct CDR3 sequences, approximately 10% of them seen just once. The sample was whole blood, taken in connection with sensitization to the hapten diphenylcyclopropenone (DPC). These receptors all stem from a man between 40 and 49 years old with alopecia areata. Some clones in this sample may be carry-over from other donors' samples.

This clonotype was seen more than once but under ten times. The chain uses TRBV19 and TRBJ2-1; the match to TRBD2 covers 10 bases. V shed 6 bases, J shed 7 bases, and the junction held 12 bases outside the gene matches. The CDR3 consists of 16 residues. Germline loops: CDR1 LNHDA, CDR2 SQIVND (reference sequence). In DNA form, the CDR3 reads TGTGCCAGTAGCTCGAGGGCTAGCGGGAGCTCTAATGAGCAGTTCTTC. Translation: CASSSRASGSSNEQFF. The full variable domain, completed using reference TRBV19 and TRBJ2-1, is DGGITQSPKYLFRKEGQNVTLSCEQNLNHDAMYWYRQDPGQGLRLIYYSQIVNDFQKGDIAEGYSVSREKKESFPLTVTSAQKNPTAFYLCASSSRASGSSNEQFFGPGTRLTVL.

This chain connects TRBV12-3 or TRBV12-4 to TRBJ2-7; D possibly corresponds to TRBD1 (5 bases). The CDR3 covers 12 residues. The V end was cut by 3 bases, the J end by 6 bases, with 9 bases between. The CDR3 sequence: CASSFQGVEQYF. The CDR3 nucleotides read TGTGCCAGCAGTTTTCAGGGTGTCGAGCAGTACTTC.

The chain uses TRBV2 and TRBJ2-3, with D hard to call. V lost 3 bases, J lost 5 bases, and 3 bases lay in between. The CDR3 length is 11 residues. CDR1 is SNHLY and CDR2 is FYNNEI in the germline V gene. The CDR3 protein is CASSDQDTQYF. The CDR3 DNA follows: TGTGCCAGCAGTGATCAAGATACGCAGTATTTT.

This clonotype appeared many times. The V gene is TRBV7-6, the J gene TRBJ1-1; D unclear. Germline CDR1 reads SGHVS; CDR2 reads FNYEAQ. CDR3 length: 13 residues. The V gene lost 2 bases and the J gene lost 6 bases, with 10 bases spanning the gap. Here the CDR3 DNA reads TGTGCCAGCAGCTTATCTCTCGGGGCTGAAGCTTTCTTT. It is translated as CASSLSLGAEAFF.

This chain uses TRBV28 with TRBJ1-2; D possibly corresponds to TRBD1 (6 bases). The V gene lost 4 bases and the J gene lost 8 bases, with 8 bases spanning the gap. CDR1 MDHEN and CDR2 SYDVKM come from the germline V gene. The CDR3 contains 11 residues. The CDR3 bases are TGTGCCAGCAGTTCAGGGGACGGCTACACCTTC. Translating it yields CASSSGDGYTF.

The chain couples TRBV7-2 to TRBJ2-1, with D uncertain. CDR3 length: 15 residues. Between the trimmed V and J ends, which lost 8 bases and 3 bases, there was a span of 17 bases. The germline CDR1 and CDR2 sequences are SGHTA and FQGNSA. CDR3: CASSPFRPHYNEQFF. The DNA of the CDR3 is TGTGCCAGCTCGCCTTTCCGCCCCCACTACAATGAGCAGTTCTTC.

J is TRBJ2-1 and V is TRBV15; 16 bases line up with TRBD2. V gave up 5 bases and J gave up 4 bases; unmatched junction bases: 14. CDR3 length: 20 residues. Germline V gives CDR1 LNHNV, CDR2 YYDKDF (reference sequence). CDR3 bases: TGTGCCACCAGCCTACTCGGGACTAGCGGGAGGGCCTTTTTGTACAATGAGCAGTTCTTC. Its translation is CATSLLGTSGRAFLYNEQFF. Looking up the rest from reference TRBV15 and TRBJ2-1 gives the full variable domain: DAMVIQNPRYQVTQFGKPVTLSCSQTLNHNVMYWYQQKSSQAPKLLFHYYDKDFNNEADTPDNFQSRRPNTSFCFLDIRSPGLGDTAMYLCATSLLGTSGRAFLYNEQFFGPGTRLTVL.

This clonotype was observed a handful of times. This rearrangement joins TRBV5-6 to TRBJ2-1, with 9 bases identical to TRBD1. This CDR3 is built from 15 residues. The ends lost 3 bases at V and 3 bases at J; junction bases unmatched: 4. Germline V CDR1 and CDR2: SGHDT, YYEEEE. The CDR3, as DNA: TGTGCCAGCAGCTGGGGGACAGGGCTCTACAATGAGCAGTTCTTC. This codes for CASSWGTGLYNEQFF.

This rearrangement joins TRBV15 to TRBJ2-3; 7 bases are shared with TRBD2. Germline trimming cut 5 bases from V and 4 bases from J; bases unmatched to any gene: 3. CDR1 is LNHNV, CDR2 YYDKDF, per germline (reference sequence). This CDR3 has 13 residues. Written as DNA, the CDR3 is TGTGCCACCAGCGGGAGGGCTGCAGATACGCAGTATTTT. Amino acids: CATSGRAADTQYF.

This clonotype was picked up a small number of times. This rearrangement joins TRBV20-1 to TRBJ2-1, with 13 positions matching TRBD2. Germline trimming cut 6 bases from V and 7 bases from J; bases unmatched to any gene: 6. The CDR3 runs to 14 residues. The germline CDR1 and CDR2 sequences are DFQATT and SNEGSKA (reference sequence). The CDR3 sequence is CSASTSGGWNEQFF. The CDR3 DNA follows: TGCAGTGCCTCGACTAGCGGGGGGTGGAATGAGCAGTTCTTC.

This chain uses TRBV23-1 with TRBJ2-5; the D is unclear. TRBV23-1 has ORF status, its function being uncertain. Trimming cost V 0 bases and J 3 bases, with 14 bases left between them. The CDR3 spans 16 residues. The CDR3 region is CASSQSLGNHKETQYF. For the CDR3, the DNA is TGCGCCAGCAGTCAATCGTTGGGGAACCACAAAGAGACCCAGTACTTC.

The J gene is TRBJ2-1, the V gene TRBV12-3 or TRBV12-4; tentative D call: TRBD2 (6 bases). V lost 5 bases, J lost 0 bases, and 14 bases lay in between. The CDR3 runs 16 residues. The CDR3 region is CASSLAGTHSYNEQFF. Written as DNA, the CDR3 is TGTGCCAGCAGTCTCGCCGGGACTCACTCCTACAATGAGCAGTTCTTC.

This clonotype appeared a single time. This chain links TRBV27 with TRBJ2-1, with 13 nucleotides matching TRBD2. CDR1 and CDR2 (germline): MNHEY, SMNVEV (reference sequence). The CDR3 covers 16 residues. J lost 6 bases, V lost 2 bases, and 4 bases had no gene match. The CDR3 spells CASSLIRTSGSNEQFF. CDR3 bases: TGTGCCAGCAGTTTAATCCGGACTAGCGGGAGCAATGAGCAGTTCTTC.

This clonotype was counted between two and nine times. The CDR3: CASSDPPRLGQMNTEAFF. The CDR3 nucleotides are TGTGCCAGCAGTGACCCCCCAAGACTTGGACAGATGAACACTGAAGCTTTCTTT. The chain combines TRBV6-4 with TRBJ1-1; TRBD1 might be the D (6 bases). In germline, CDR1 is MRHNA, CDR2 SNTAGT. The CDR3 runs 18 residues. With 2 bases removed from V and 0 bases from J, the gap between germline ends came to 19 bases.

There are a few counts of this clonotype. This chain connects TRBV7-2 to TRBJ2-3; D is ambiguous. The CDR3 totals 15 residues. In germline, CDR1 is SGHTA, CDR2 FQGNSA. V gave up 5 bases and J gave up 4 bases, with 16 bases separating them. CDR3 coding DNA: TGTGCCAGCAGCCCCGGGCCCCGCACCGCAGATACGCAGTATTTT. Its protein product is CASSPGPRTADTQYF.

In its sample, this clonotype was seen a few times. This rearrangement joins TRBV29-1 to TRBJ1-3; possible D gene TRBD1, 6 bases. The CDR3 runs to 15 residues. V lost 7 bases to trimming and J lost 0 bases, with 16 bases between them. Germline V CDR1 and CDR2: SQVTM, ANQGSEA. CDR3 residues: CSGRTGSSSGNTIYF. The CDR3 DNA reads TGCAGCGGCCGTACAGGGAGCAGCTCTGGAAACACCATATATTTT.

This chain joins TRBV5-1 and TRBJ2-1; weak D call: TRBD2 (6 bases). CDR3 length equals 16 residues. The germline V gene has CDR1 SGHRS and CDR2 YFSETQ. The V end was cut by 0 bases, the J end by 5 bases, with 15 bases between. DNA for the CDR3: TGCGCCAGCAGCTTGGCCCTCGGGAGCGTCCACAATGAGCAGTTCTTC. Translating it yields CASSLALGSVHNEQFF.

The rearrangement links TRBV7-2 to TRBJ2-7; maybe TRBD1 (5 bases). CDR1 and CDR2 (germline): SGHTA, FQGNSA. The CDR3 has 13 amino acids. V was clipped by 4 bases and J by 6 bases, with 13 bases between them. The CDR3 loop is CASSSGLPGEQYF. The CDR3 nucleotides are TGTGCCAGCAGCTCAGGGTTACCAGGCGAGCAGTACTTC.

The chain uses TRBV6-2 or TRBV6-3 and TRBJ1-2; 9 nucleotides agree with TRBD1. V gave up 5 bases and J gave up 8 bases; unmatched junction bases: 9. The CDR3 sequence is 14 residues long. CDR1 and CDR2 from the germline V gene are MNHEY and SVGEGT. The CDR3 DNA is TGTGCCAGCAGTACCACCGGGACAGGGCCCGGCTACACCTTC. Residues: CASSTTGTGPGYTF.

This clonotype occurred a few times. The chain combines TRBV5-4 with TRBJ1-1; a possible D gene is TRBD1 (6 bases). Germline assignment: CDR1 SGHNT and CDR2 YYREEE (reference sequence). The CDR3 runs to 15 residues. V gave up 6 bases and J gave up 1 base, with 16 bases separating them. The CDR3 sequence: CASTKSTGENTEAFF. In DNA form, the CDR3 reads TGTGCCAGCACCAAATCGACAGGTGAGAACACTGAAGCTTTCTTT.

The rearrangement joins TRBV9 to TRBJ2-3, with D hard to call. The germline V gene has CDR1 SGDLS and CDR2 YYNGEE. The CDR3 length is 13 residues. V lost 0 bases and J lost 4, with 6 bases in between. The CDR3 reads CASSVDLSDTQYF. CDR3 DNA: TGTGCCAGCAGCGTAGATTTATCAGATACGCAGTATTTT. Supplemented by reference TRBV9 and TRBJ2-3, the full variable domain reads DSGVTQTPKHLITATGQRVTLRCSPRSGDLSVYWYQQSLDQGLQFLIQYYNGEERAKGNILERFSAQQFPDLHSELNLSSLELGDSALYFCASSVDLSDTQYFGPGTRLTVL.

This clonotype was detected many times. The chain is built from TRBV6-6 and TRBJ1-6; D gene uncertain. Germline V gives CDR1 MNHNY, CDR2 SVGAGI (reference sequence). V was cut by 10 bases and J by 0 bases, with 10 bases left in between. CDR3 length: 14 amino acids. In nucleotides, the CDR3 is TGTGCCATTTGCGAAAGCTCCTATAATTCACCCCTCCACTTT. Its translation is CAICESSYNSPLHF.

This clonotype was recorded a few times. The J gene is TRBJ2-1, the V gene TRBV7-2; D unclear. CDR1 and CDR2 (germline): SGHTA, FQGNSA. The V and J ends lost 5 bases and 5 bases respectively, with 16 bases between them. There are 15 residues in the CDR3. The CDR3 DNA reads as TGTGCCAGCAGCCCCACGTTCAAAAACCACAATGAGCAGTTCTTC. This codes for CASSPTFKNHNEQFF.

This sequence joins TRBV25-1 and TRBJ2-2, with 8 bases lining up with TRBD1. Germline V gives CDR1 MGHDK, CDR2 SYGVNS. The CDR3 loop spans 15 amino acids. J gave up 1 base and V 6 bases, and 4 bases lay outside the gene matches. The CDR3 reads CASRRGTGNTGELFF. The CDR3, as DNA: TGTGCCAGCAGAAGAGGGACAGGGAACACCGGGGAGCTGTTTTTT.

Ten or more counts support this clonotype. The chain combines TRBV28 with TRBJ2-1; D perhaps matches TRBD1 (5 bases). Germline values: CDR1 MDHEN, CDR2 SYDVKM. The CDR3 covers 16 residues. V was trimmed by 6 bases and J by 1 base, leaving 16 bases between them. In nucleotides, the CDR3 is TGTGCCAGCAGGACCATAGGGGCGCCGTCCTACAATGAGCAGTTCTTC. Translation: CASRTIGAPSYNEQFF.

The rearrangement uses TRBV24-1 and TRBJ2-6; D unclear. V lost 3 bases and J lost 0, with 5 bases in between. There are 15 residues in the CDR3. Germline loops: CDR1 KGHDR, CDR2 SFDVKD. The CDR3 protein is CATSDPHSGANVLTF. The CDR3 DNA reads as TGTGCCACCAGTGATCCCCACTCTGGGGCCAACGTCCTGACTTTC.

The V call is TRBV7-2, the J call TRBJ2-3; the D is unclear. Germline CDR1 and CDR2: SGHTA and FQGNSA. The CDR3 is 13 amino acids. Trimming took off 3 bases at V and 4 bases at J, with 8 bases between the two ends. CDR3 DNA sequence: TGTGCCAGCAGCTTTGCCCACTCAGATACGCAGTATTTT. Its protein product is CASSFAHSDTQYF.

There are a few counts of this clonotype. The chain carries TRBV14 and TRBJ1-2; D is undetermined. In germline, CDR1 is SGHDN, CDR2 FVKESK. The CDR3 runs 13 residues. Trimming pared 0 bases from V and 6 bases from J, leaving 8 bases between. The CDR3 DNA reads TGTGCCAGCAGCCAAGATTTTGGGGATGGCTACACCTTC. Its protein product is CASSQDFGDGYTF.

There are many counts of this clonotype. V gene TRBV14 combines with J gene TRBJ1-1; 8 positions agree with TRBD1. Germline CDR1 is SGHDN and CDR2 is FVKESK. The CDR3 consists of 13 residues. The J segment lost 2 bases and the V segment lost 5 bases, leaving 1 base of the junction unmatched. CDR3 bases: TGTGCCAGCAGCACAGGGGGAAACACTGAAGCTTTCTTT. Protein product: CASSTGGNTEAFF.

There are many counts of this clonotype. V usage is TRBV28 and J usage is TRBJ1-1, with 9 bases fitting TRBD1. The ends lost 2 bases at V and 4 bases at J; junction bases unmatched: 8. This CDR3 is built from 16 residues. Germline assignment: CDR1 MDHEN and CDR2 SYDVKM. CDR3 DNA: TGTGCCAGCAGTTTAAGGGTGGGACAGGGATTCACTGAAGCTTTCTTT. Protein sequence: CASSLRVGQGFTEAFF.

The chain employs TRBV20-1 and TRBJ2-4; 8 nucleotides align to TRBD1. V was pared by 0 bases and J by 1 base, with 17 bases of the junction left unmatched. This CDR3 has 20 amino acids. Germline V gene lookup returns CDR1 DFQATT and CDR2 SNEGSKA (reference sequence). The CDR3 region is CSARDWAADRASFAKNIQYF. The CDR3 DNA reads TGCAGTGCTAGAGATTGGGCGGCGGACAGGGCTTCGTTTGCCAAAAACATTCAGTACTTC.